This entry lists 21 T cell receptor beta chains sequenced from one sample in a study of cytomegalovirus exposure and HLA in healthy donors. Amplification used 60 Vbeta primers and 13 Jbeta primers. Assay: immunoSEQ multiplex PCR; the TCRdb copy retains only in-frame clones and omits some. The table lists more than 110,000 clones, around 76% of them singletons. Sequenced input: PBMCs. Source of these receptors: a man younger than 35 in good health and CMV-seronegative.

This clone was counted a single time. The chain has TRBV27 and TRBJ2-1; 10 nucleotides match TRBD2. Looked up from germline, CDR1 is MNHEY and CDR2 is SMNVEV (reference sequence). This CDR3 has 14 residues. The V segment lost 4 bases and the J segment 8 bases; nucleotides outside the gene matches: 5. CDR3 in DNA: TGTGCCAGCAGTTGGGGGACTAGCGCCGATGAGCAGTTCTTC. Translation gives CASSWGTSADEQFF.

The gene calls are TRBV7-2 and TRBJ2-7, with D possibly being TRBD1 (5 bases). From germline, CDR1 is SGHTA and CDR2 FQGNSA. V lost 5 bases and J 3 bases, leaving 11 bases between the germline ends. The CDR3 runs 13 residues. This CDR3 reads CASSPETVYEQYF. CDR3 DNA sequence: TGTGCCAGCAGCCCCGAGACAGTCTACGAGCAGTACTTC.

The gene calls are TRBV6-1 and TRBJ1-3, with D perhaps matching TRBD1 (5 bases). V gave up 8 bases and J gave up 5 bases, with 7 bases separating them. CDR3 size: 11 residues. Germline V CDR1 and CDR2: MNHNS, SASEGT. This CDR3 is CASWGRNTIYF. For the CDR3, the DNA is TGTGCCAGCTGGGGCCGAAACACCATATATTTT.

The gene calls are TRBV27 and TRBJ1-2; 12 bases are shared with TRBD1. The CDR3 is 15 amino acids. Germline CDR1 MNHEY, CDR2 SMNVEV (reference sequence). V lost 5 bases and J lost 6; bases outside the gene matches: 7. The CDR3 DNA sequence: TGTGCCAGCAGTCAAAGGGACAGGGGGCGGAATGGCTACACCTTC. Its translation is CASSQRDRGRNGYTF.

This clone was seen more than once but under ten times. The chain is built from TRBV28 and TRBJ1-5, with D maybe TRBD1 (5 bases). V dropped 5 bases and J dropped 3 bases, with 20 bases sitting between them. The V gene's germline CDR1 is MDHEN and CDR2 SYDVKM. CDR3 length equals 17 residues. The CDR3 is CASSLEDSFGLNQPQHF. The CDR3 DNA reads as TGTGCCAGCAGTCTCGAAGACAGCTTCGGCCTCAATCAGCCCCAGCATTTT.

The rearrangement uses TRBV20-1 and TRBJ2-5; D remains unclear. V lost 8 bases to trimming and J lost 5 bases, with 12 bases between them. CDR3 length: 11 residues. Looked up from germline, CDR1 is DFQATT and CDR2 is SNEGSKA (reference sequence). The CDR3, as DNA: TGCAGTCCTTACAGCAGGGAGACCCAGTACTTC. Residues: CSPYSRETQYF.

This clone was recorded only once. The rearrangement links TRBV20-1 to TRBJ1-2; the D gene is possibly TRBD1 (6 bases). Between the trimmed V and J ends, which lost 3 bases and 7 bases, there was a span of 9 bases. Germline assignment: CDR1 DFQATT and CDR2 SNEGSKA (reference sequence). There are 11 residues in the CDR3. The CDR3 DNA reads as TGCAGTGCTAGGCAAGGGGGTGGCTACACCTTC. Translation gives CSARQGGGYTF.

The chain couples TRBV25-1 to TRBJ2-7; 7 bases match TRBD2. With 2 bases clipped from V and 5 bases from J, the junction kept 9 bases outside the gene matches. CDR3 length: 15 amino acids. From germline, CDR1 is MGHDK and CDR2 SYGVNS. The CDR3 reads CASSEPGGGFHEQYF. The CDR3, as DNA: TGTGCCAGCAGTGAACCTGGGGGGGGTTTTCACGAGCAGTACTTC.

The CDR3: CASSREESYRDRSSGVYGYTF. The CDR3 DNA reads TGTGCCAGCAGCAGAGAAGAATCTTACCGGGACAGGTCATCGGGGGTTTATGGCTACACCTTC. The chain uses TRBV2 and TRBJ1-2; the match to TRBD1 covers 8 bases. The CDR3 is made up of 21 amino acids. J was trimmed by 5 bases and V by 6 bases; bases with no gene match: 29. Germline V CDR1 and CDR2: SNHLY, FYNNEI.

The chain carries TRBV6-1 and TRBJ2-7; TRBD2 matches 8 bases. Per the germline V gene, CDR1 is MNHNS and CDR2 is SASEGT. The J segment lost 7 bases and the V segment lost 7 bases, leaving 9 bases of the junction unmatched. The CDR3 covers 13 residues. This CDR3 is CASIYTGGEEQYF. Written as DNA, the CDR3 is TGTGCCAGCATTTATACCGGGGGGGAGGAGCAGTACTTC.

V gene TRBV11-2 combines with J gene TRBJ2-5; perhaps TRBD1 as D (6 bases). V lost 3 bases and J lost 5, with 7 bases in between. The CDR3 has 12 residues. Looked up from germline, CDR1 is SGHAT and CDR2 is FQNNGV. The DNA for the CDR3 is TGTGCCAGCAGCTTTACAGGGGAGACCCAGTACTTC. This translates into CASSFTGETQYF.

This chain connects TRBV7-2 to TRBJ1-2; D possibly corresponds to TRBD1 (6 bases). Germline-derived CDR1 and CDR2 are SGHTA and FQGNSA. V was cut by 6 bases and J by 8 bases, with 22 bases left in between. There are 15 residues in the CDR3. CDR3 coding DNA: TGTGCCAGCAGACATGCCCAGGGGAGTTTAGGAGGCTACACCTTC. Translation: CASRHAQGSLGGYTF. The full variable domain, its missing parts supplied by reference TRBV7-2 and TRBJ1-2, is GAGVSQSPSNKVTEKGKDVELRCDPISGHTALYWYRQSLGQGLEFLIYFQGNSAPDKSGLPSDRFSAERTGGSVSTLTIQRTQQEDSAVYLCASRHAQGSLGGYTFGSGTRLTVV.

This chain uses TRBV9 with TRBJ2-7; the match to TRBD1 covers 9 bases. Germline trimming cut 4 bases from V and 5 bases from J; bases unmatched to any gene: 10. Germline V gene sequence: CDR1 SGDLS, CDR2 YYNGEE. This CDR3 is built from 15 residues. The CDR3 DNA sequence: TGTGCCAGCAGCTTCGCCGGGACAGGGTCAGACGAGCAGTACTTC. Translated: CASSFAGTGSDEQYF.

The chain combines TRBV5-4 with TRBJ1-4; D not certain. Germline V gene data show CDR1 as SGHNT and CDR2 as YYREEE (reference sequence). CDR3 size: 14 residues. Trimming cost V 1 base and J 0 bases, with 4 bases left between them. The CDR3 region is CASSLTATNEKLFF. The DNA of the CDR3 is TGTGCCAGCAGCTTGACAGCAACTAATGAAAAACTGTTTTTT.

The V and J genes are TRBV6-5 and TRBJ2-7; 9 bases line up with TRBD1. After removal of 6 bases from V and 7 bases from J, the junction contained 10 bases not matched to a gene. The CDR3 runs 14 residues. Germline lookup yields CDR1 MNHEY and CDR2 SVGAGI. DNA for the CDR3: TGTGCCAGCAGATACACCGGGACAGGGTTAGAGCAGTACTTC. Its protein product is CASRYTGTGLEQYF.

The chain carries TRBV19 and TRBJ2-1; 7 bases align to TRBD1. V gave up 6 bases and J gave up 2 bases; unmatched junction bases: 4. The CDR3 has 14 amino acids. Germline CDR1 and CDR2: LNHDA and SQIVND (reference sequence). In nucleotides, the CDR3 is TGTGCCAGTAGGCCGGGACAGACCTACAATGAGCAGTTCTTC. It encodes CASRPGQTYNEQFF.

The chain links TRBV6-4 to TRBJ2-3; possible D gene TRBD1, 6 bases. The CDR3 runs to 13 residues. Looked up from germline, CDR1 is MRHNA and CDR2 is SNTAGT. V shed 6 bases and J shed 4 bases, with 11 bases lying between them. The CDR3 here is CASSAGTPDTQYF. The CDR3 coding sequence is TGTGCCAGCAGCGCCGGGACACCAGATACGCAGTATTTT.

In the case of this clone: Other nucleotide sequences from this sample produce the same CDR3. In DNA form, the CDR3 reads TGTGCCAGCAGTGGTAGAGGGAACACTGAAGCTTTCTTT. Translating gives CASSGRGNTEAFF. The gene calls are TRBV6-1 and TRBJ1-1; D is ambiguous. Trimming pared 4 bases from V and 1 base from J, leaving 7 bases between. The germline CDR1 and CDR2 sequences are MNHNS and SASEGT. This CDR3 has 13 residues.

The chain couples TRBV18 to TRBJ1-4, with 7 bases lining up with TRBD1. This CDR3 is 17 amino acids long. V was pared by 1 base and J by 5 bases, with 10 bases of the junction left unmatched. Germline CDR1 reads KGHSH; CDR2 reads LQKENI. CDR3 bases: TGTGCCAGCTCACCACGCACAGGGGTCGCCAGAAATGAAAAACTGTTTTTT. Translated, it gives CASSPRTGVARNEKLFF.

This sequence joins TRBV28 and TRBJ2-7; TRBD2 matches 8 bases. V was clipped by 3 bases and J by 5 bases; unmatched bases: 3. The CDR3 runs 13 residues. Germline V CDR1 and CDR2: MDHEN, SYDVKM. CDR3 nucleotide sequence: TGTGCCAGCAGTTTTAGCGGGGAAAACGAGCAGTACTTC. The encoded protein is CASSFSGENEQYF. Filled out from reference TRBV28 and TRBJ2-7, the complete variable domain reads DVKVTQSSRYLVKRTGEKVFLECVQDMDHENMFWYRQDPGLGLRLIYFSYDVKMKEKGDIPEGYSVSREKKERFSLILESASTNQTSMYLCASSFSGENEQYFGPGTRLTVT.

In this sample, this clone turned up a few times. The chain joins TRBV28 to TRBJ2-7; maybe TRBD1 (7 bases). Germline CDR1 reads MDHEN; CDR2 reads SYDVKM. The CDR3 has 14 amino acids. Trimming took 6 bases from V and 2 from J, leaving 14 bases between them. The CDR3 coding sequence is TGTGCCAGCAGGCAGGGGGGTGACACCTACGAGCAGTACTTC. Its translation is CASRQGGDTYEQYF.